The 12 T cell receptor beta chains below come from one sample, sequenced in a study of tumor-infiltrating lymphocytes in localized non-small cell lung cancer (dated by TCRdb to 2020 to 2023). Libraries were made using the immunoSEQ multiplex PCR assay. TCRdb took over this immuneACCESS table, retaining in-frame rearrangements with V and J assigned. Such tables are incomplete; in checked studies, under half of the missing clones stem from an unresolved V gene, and the remainder is unexplained. Recorded for this sample are approximately 9,500 clones; roughly 70% of them occurred a single time. The ten largest clones take up roughly 14% of the sample. The sequencing input was lung tumor tissue. The origin of the receptors is a human donor with non-small cell lung cancer.

The chain has TRBV10-3 and TRBJ2-2; the D gene is possibly TRBD2 (6 bases). The V end was cut by 5 bases, the J end by 7 bases, with 17 bases between. The CDR3 is made up of 15 amino acids. Germline assignment: CDR1 ENHRY and CDR2 SYGVKD. CDR3 sequence (DNA): TGTGCCATCAGTCCGGACTTAGGGACTGACGGGGAGCTGTTTTTT. It translates to CAISPDLGTDGELFF.

This clone was picked up one time. V gene TRBV2 combines with J gene TRBJ2-7, with TRBD2 as a possible D gene (7 bases). V shed 10 bases and J shed 3 bases, with 19 bases lying between them. CDR1 and CDR2 from the germline V gene are SNHLY and FYNNEI. The CDR3 has 14 amino acids. This chain's CDR3 is CATNKGGRYYEQYF. The DNA of the CDR3 is TGTGCCACTAACAAGGGGGGGAGATACTACGAGCAGTACTTC.

The genes are TRBV27 and TRBJ1-4; TRBD1 agrees at 12 bases. J gave up 7 bases and V 9 bases, and 15 bases lay outside the gene matches. Germline loops: CDR1 MNHEY, CDR2 SMNVEV (reference sequence). The CDR3 spans 17 residues. The CDR3 region is CASRRGTGGASGEKLFF. In DNA form, the CDR3 reads TGTGCCAGTCGGAGGGGGACAGGGGGCGCTTCTGGTGAAAAACTGTTTTTT.

The V call is TRBV6-1, the J call TRBJ2-7; no reliable D call. Germline CDR1 and CDR2: MNHNS and SASEGT. Trimming took off 4 bases at V and 4 bases at J, with 8 bases between the two ends. The CDR3 covers 12 residues. The CDR3, as DNA: TGTGCCAGCAGTGTGAGGTATTACGAGCAGTACTTC. This encodes CASSVRYYEQYF.

The chain joins TRBV29-1 to TRBJ1-1, with D hard to call. CDR1 is SQVTM, CDR2 ANQGSEA, per germline. Trimming removed 4 bases at V and 0 bases at J, with 6 bases between. This CDR3 comprises 12 residues. CDR3 sequence: CSVGHMNTEAFF. For the CDR3, the DNA is TGCAGCGTTGGACACATGAACACTGAAGCTTTCTTT.

This clone was observed a handful of times. This chain connects TRBV19 to TRBJ2-7, with 9 bases fitting TRBD1. V lost 3 bases to trimming and J lost 3 bases; unmatched junction nucleotides: 3. The CDR3 length is 14 residues. Germline values: CDR1 LNHDA, CDR2 SQIVND (reference sequence). The CDR3, as DNA: TGTGCCAGTAGTATCGCGGACAGGGGCTACGAGCAGTACTTC. It encodes CASSIADRGYEQYF.

The chain employs TRBV5-1 and TRBJ1-3; D remains unclear. The germline V gene encodes CDR1 SGHRS and CDR2 YFSETQ. Trimming took off 0 bases at V and 3 bases at J, with 10 bases between the two ends. This CDR3 spans 15 amino acids. CDR3 bases: TGCGCCAGCAGCTTGGCCCTTCCGGGTGGAAACACCATATATTTT. Protein: CASSLALPGGNTIYF.

V is TRBV6-6 and J is TRBJ2-3, with 11 bases that match TRBD2. This CDR3 is built from 16 residues. The V gene end was trimmed by 6 bases and the J gene end by 2 bases; junction bases not matched to a gene: 7. In germline, CDR1 is MNHNY, CDR2 SVGAGI (reference sequence). The CDR3 spells CASRNSGRAPTDTQYF. As DNA, the CDR3 is TGTGCCAGCAGAAATAGCGGGAGGGCCCCCACAGATACGCAGTATTTT.

This chain connects TRBV5-6 to TRBJ1-2; maybe TRBD1 (5 bases). Germline loops: CDR1 SGHDT, CDR2 YYEEEE. V shed 1 base and J shed 4 bases, with 11 bases lying between them. The length of the CDR3 is 14 residues. The CDR3 sequence is CASSLWEGTYGYTF. The DNA of the CDR3 is TGTGCCAGCAGCTTGTGGGAAGGGACCTATGGCTACACCTTC. Full variable domain (outside the CDR3, taken from reference TRBV5-6 and TRBJ1-2): DAGVTQSPTHLIKTRGQQVTLRCSPKSGHDTVSWYQQALGQGPQFIFQYYEEEERQRGNFPDRFSGHQFPNYSSELNVNALLLGDSALYLCASSLWEGTYGYTFGSGTRLTVV.

The rearrangement uses TRBV4-3 and TRBJ1-2; D ambiguous. CDR3 length: 15 amino acids. Between the trimmed V and J ends, which lost 4 bases and 4 bases, there was a span of 16 bases. CDR1 LGHNA and CDR2 YSLEER come from the germline V gene. CDR3 in amino acids: CASSLNRGSPYGYTF. The CDR3 DNA is TGCGCCAGCAGCCTTAACCGTGGTAGTCCCTATGGCTACACCTTC.

The rearrangement joins TRBV18 to TRBJ2-1, with a weak D call TRBD1 (7 bases). V was trimmed by 7 bases and J by 0 bases, leaving 13 bases between them. The CDR3 runs 15 residues. Germline values: CDR1 KGHSH, CDR2 LQKENI. The CDR3 DNA is TGTGCCAGCTTGTCAGGGGGGAGCTCCTACAATGAGCAGTTCTTC. This translates into CASLSGGSSYNEQFF.

CDR3 loop: CASSPSTLASYTIYF. The CDR3 coding sequence is TGTGCCAGCTCACCCTCGACACTCGCGAGCTACACCATATATTTT. V and J are TRBV18 and TRBJ1-3; D unresolved. The CDR3 is made up of 15 amino acids. Trimming pared 3 bases from V and 8 bases from J, leaving 17 bases between. Germline CDR1 KGHSH, CDR2 LQKENI.